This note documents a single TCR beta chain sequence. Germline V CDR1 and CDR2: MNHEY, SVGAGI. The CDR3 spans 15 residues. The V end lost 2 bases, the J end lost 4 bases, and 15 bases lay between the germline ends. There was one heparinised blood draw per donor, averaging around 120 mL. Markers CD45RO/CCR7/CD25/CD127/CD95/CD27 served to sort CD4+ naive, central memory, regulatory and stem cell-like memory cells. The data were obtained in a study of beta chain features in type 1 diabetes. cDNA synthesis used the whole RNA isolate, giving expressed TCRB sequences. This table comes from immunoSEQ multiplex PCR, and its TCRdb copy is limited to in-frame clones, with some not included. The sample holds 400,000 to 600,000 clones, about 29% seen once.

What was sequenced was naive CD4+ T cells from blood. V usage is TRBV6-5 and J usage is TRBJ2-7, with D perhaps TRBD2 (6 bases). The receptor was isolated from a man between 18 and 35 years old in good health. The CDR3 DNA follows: TGTGCCAGCAGTTACGGGACTCCCGGTGGGTACGAGCAGTACTTC. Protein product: CASSYGTPGGYEQYF.